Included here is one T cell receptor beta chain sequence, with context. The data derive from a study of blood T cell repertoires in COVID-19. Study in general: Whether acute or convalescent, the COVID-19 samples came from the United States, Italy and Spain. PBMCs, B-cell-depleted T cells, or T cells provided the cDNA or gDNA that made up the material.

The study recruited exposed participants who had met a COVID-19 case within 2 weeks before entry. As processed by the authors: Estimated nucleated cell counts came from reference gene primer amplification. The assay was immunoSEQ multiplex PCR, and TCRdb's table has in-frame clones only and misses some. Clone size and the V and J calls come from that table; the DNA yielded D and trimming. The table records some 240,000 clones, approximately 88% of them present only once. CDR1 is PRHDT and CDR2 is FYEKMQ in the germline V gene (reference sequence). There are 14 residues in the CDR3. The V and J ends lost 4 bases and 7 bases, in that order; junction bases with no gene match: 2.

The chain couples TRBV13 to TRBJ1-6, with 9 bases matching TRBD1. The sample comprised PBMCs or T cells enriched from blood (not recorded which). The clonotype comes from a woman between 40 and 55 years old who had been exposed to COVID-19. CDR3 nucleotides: TGTGCCAGCAGCTGGGACAGGGCGAATTCACCCCTCCACTTT. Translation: CASSWDRANSPLHF.